The 22 T cell receptor beta chains given below trace back to one sample, sequenced in a study of blood T cell repertoires in COVID-19. Sequencing used immunoSEQ multiplex PCR; TCRdb keeps in-frame clones, though not all of them. Of about 310,000 clones listed, over 75% were seen once; the top ten hold approximately 9.4%. The sequencing input was PBMCs or T cells enriched from blood (not recorded which). Receptors were obtained from a woman in her 40s who had recovered from COVID-19.

CDR3 region: CASSEGLAGVSQFF. CDR3 nucleotides: TGTGCCAGCAGTGAGGGACTAGCGGGTGTCTCGCAGTTCTTC. The V call is TRBV2, the J call TRBJ2-1, with 12 nucleotides matching TRBD2. Trimming took 3 bases from V and 12 from J; bases not matched to a gene: 6. This CDR3 has 14 amino acids. CDR1 is SNHLY and CDR2 is FYNNEI in the germline V gene.

The chain employs TRBV29-1 and TRBJ2-1; 11 bases align to TRBD2. Germline CDR1 SQVTM, CDR2 ANQGSEA. V lost 0 bases, J lost 9 bases, and 10 bases stayed unmatched. This CDR3 has 16 amino acids. The CDR3 DNA reads as TGCAGCGTTGAAGATTTACTAGCGGGAGTAAGTGGTGAGCAGTTCTTC. Amino acids: CSVEDLLAGVSGEQFF.

This clone was detected once. J is TRBJ2-2 and V is TRBV29-1; 7 bases line up with TRBD1. The trim removed 7 bases at V and 4 bases at J, leaving 9 bases unmatched. The CDR3 sequence is 14 residues long. Germline values: CDR1 SQVTM, CDR2 ANQGSEA. DNA for the CDR3: TGCAGCGCCTCACAGGGGCCGGGCACCGGGGAGCTGTTTTTT. Translation: CSASQGPGTGELFF.

This clone was detected a few times. V and J are TRBV18 and TRBJ2-3; D uncertain. This CDR3 is 12 amino acids long. Germline assignment: CDR1 KGHSH and CDR2 LQKENI. V was cut by 2 bases and J by 3 bases, with 3 bases left in between. For the CDR3, the DNA is TGTGCCAGCTCACCAATAACAGATACGCAGTATTTT. This sequence encodes CASSPITDTQYF.

This clone appeared once. The junction departs from the called germline gene at one end, perhaps through a read error. Other DNA sequences in the sample encode the same CDR3. The chain recombines TRBV10-1 with TRBJ1-1, with 8 nucleotides matching TRBD1. CDR1 and CDR2 from the germline V gene are WNHNN and SYGVQD (reference sequence). This CDR3 has 13 amino acids. CDR3 sequence (DNA): TGCGCCACCAGCCGGGACAGGAGGGTTGGAGCTTTTTTT. It codes for CATSRDRRVGAFF.

The V gene is TRBV25-1, the J gene TRBJ1-5; D is unresolved. Per the germline V gene, CDR1 is MGHDK and CDR2 is SYGVNS. This CDR3 comprises 12 residues. V was cut by 8 bases and J by 10 bases, with 15 bases left in between. The DNA of the CDR3 is TGTGCCAGCGGATGGGGAGGTTTTCCCCAGCATTTT. Residues: CASGWGGFPQHF.

The V gene is TRBV28, the J gene TRBJ2-7; TRBD1 aligns across 7 bases. The V gene's germline CDR1 is MDHEN and CDR2 SYDVKM. V lost 0 bases to trimming and J lost 2 bases; unmatched junction nucleotides: 4. The CDR3 loop spans 15 amino acids. The DNA for the CDR3 is TGTGCCAGCAGTTTATGGGGACAGCCTACCTACGAGCAGTACTTC. It yields the protein CASSLWGQPTYEQYF. Full variable domain (remainder filled in from reference TRBV28 and TRBJ2-7): DVKVTQSSRYLVKRTGEKVFLECVQDMDHENMFWYRQDPGLGLRLIYFSYDVKMKEKGDIPEGYSVSREKKERFSLILESASTNQTSMYLCASSLWGQPTYEQYFGPGTRLTVT.

CDR3 loop: CASSLRTGNTGELFF. CDR3 coding DNA: TGTGCCAGCAGCTTAAGGACAGGGAACACCGGGGAGCTGTTTTTT. The rearrangement uses TRBV7-3 and TRBJ2-2, with TRBD1 identical over 7 bases. From germline, CDR1 is SGHTA and CDR2 FQGTGA. V was pared by 1 base and J by 1 base, with 0 bases of the junction left unmatched. The CDR3 loop spans 15 amino acids.

V usage is TRBV5-1 and J usage is TRBJ2-3; 7 bases are a match to TRBD2. The length of the CDR3 is 15 residues. J lost 0 bases, V lost 4 bases, and 5 bases had no gene match. Germline assignment: CDR1 SGHRS and CDR2 YFSETQ. CDR3 DNA: TGCGCCAGCAGCACTTTTAGCGGGAGCACAGATACGCAGTATTTT. Translating it yields CASSTFSGSTDTQYF.

The gene calls are TRBV7-3 and TRBJ2-1, with D unresolved. The CDR3 is 12 amino acids. Germline CDR1 and CDR2: SGHTA and FQGTGA. Trimming stripped 6 bases from V and 9 bases from J, with 12 bases between. CDR3 protein: CASSQGSLEQFF. Written as DNA, the CDR3 is TGTGCCAGCAGTCAAGGTAGCCTTGAGCAGTTCTTC.

The chain employs TRBV11-3 and TRBJ2-3, with 10 bases that match TRBD2. This CDR3 contains 16 residues. J lost 3 bases, V lost 3 bases, and 6 bases had no gene match. Germline CDR1 reads SGHNT; CDR2 reads YENEEA. The CDR3 bases are TGTGCCAGCAGCTTCCTAGCGGGAGTTCGGACAGATACGCAGTATTTT. It is translated as CASSFLAGVRTDTQYF.

The chain carries TRBV19 and TRBJ1-5; D remains unclear. Per the germline V gene, CDR1 is LNHDA and CDR2 is SQIVND (reference sequence). CDR3 length equals 13 residues. The V and J ends lost 10 bases and 5 bases respectively, with 15 bases between them. CDR3 nucleotide sequence: TGTGCCACCCGGGAAGATGGGTATCAGCCCCAGCATTTT. This sequence encodes CATREDGYQPQHF.

The V gene is TRBV6-2 or TRBV6-3, the J gene TRBJ1-5; the D gene is possibly TRBD1 (6 bases). Between the trimmed V and J ends, which lost 5 bases and 0 bases, there was a span of 20 bases. This CDR3 contains 18 residues. CDR1 is MNHEY, CDR2 SVGEGT, per germline. The CDR3 DNA is TGTGCCAGCAGTAGTAACGCTTTCCAGGGGACTAGCAATCAGCCCCAGCATTTT. It yields the protein CASSSNAFQGTSNQPQHF.

This sequence joins TRBV5-1 and TRBJ2-3; D not resolved. CDR1 is SGHRS, CDR2 YFSETQ, per germline. CDR3 size: 15 residues. V was pared by 0 bases and J by 4 bases, with 12 bases between. DNA of the CDR3: TGCGCCAGCAGCTTGGCTCCGGGTATGGCAGATACGCAGTATTTT. Residues: CASSLAPGMADTQYF.

About this clone: The sample holds other DNA sequences that translate to the same CDR3. The chain links TRBV24-1 to TRBJ2-5, with D perhaps matching TRBD2 (6 bases). Trimming left V 4 bases short and J 5 bases short, with 7 bases between. The CDR3 length is 12 residues. Looked up from germline, CDR1 is KGHDR and CDR2 is SFDVKD. The CDR3 DNA follows: TGTGCCACCAGTGACAGCGGGGAGACCCAGTACTTC. As protein: CATSDSGETQYF.

The sample holds many counts of this clone. CDR3: CASSINPETGELFF. For the CDR3, the DNA is TGTGCCAGTAGTATTAATCCGGAGACCGGGGAGCTGTTTTTT. The chain couples TRBV19 to TRBJ2-2; D remains ambiguous. The V gene lost 3 bases and the J gene lost 5 bases, with 10 bases spanning the gap. This CDR3 contains 14 residues. CDR1 and CDR2 from the germline V gene are LNHDA and SQIVND (reference sequence).

The V and J genes are TRBV7-9 and TRBJ1-1, with TRBD1 identical over 10 bases. The germline CDR1 and CDR2 sequences are SEHNR and FQNEAQ (reference sequence). The CDR3 is made up of 16 amino acids. V trimming: 2 bases; J trimming: 3 bases; junction bases outside the gene matches: 6. CDR3 protein: CASSLMTGGQDTEAFF. CDR3 DNA: TGTGCCAGCAGCTTAATGACAGGGGGCCAGGACACTGAAGCTTTCTTT.

The chain recombines TRBV4-1 with TRBJ1-1, with D possibly matching TRBD1 (5 bases). The CDR3 extends over 16 amino acids. Germline V gene data show CDR1 as MGHRA and CDR2 as YSYEKL. Between the trimmed V and J ends, which lost 3 bases and 0 bases, there was a span of 14 bases. The CDR3 reads CASSQRGEEMNTEAFF. The CDR3 DNA follows: TGCGCCAGCAGCCAGAGAGGGGAGGAAATGAACACTGAAGCTTTCTTT.

This clone has more than one count but fewer than ten. This chain joins TRBV28 and TRBJ1-2, with TRBD1 matching 9 bases. The CDR3 is 15 residues long. Germline lookup yields CDR1 MDHEN and CDR2 SYDVKM. The trim removed 5 bases at V and 2 bases at J, leaving 6 bases unmatched. CDR3 amino acids: CASSRPGTGNYGYTF. The DNA of the CDR3 is TGTGCCAGCAGTCGTCCCGGGACAGGGAACTATGGCTACACCTTC.

A few counts support this clone. V and J are TRBV5-8 and TRBJ1-5; no reliable D call. The germline CDR1 and CDR2 sequences are SGHTS and YDEGEE. The CDR3 is 13 residues long. The V end lost 3 bases, the J end lost 3 bases, and 7 bases lay between the germline ends. The chain's CDR3 is CASSSGLNQPQHF. CDR3 DNA: TGTGCCAGCAGCTCAGGTCTCAATCAGCCCCAGCATTTT.

V and J are TRBV5-1 and TRBJ1-5; 8 bases match TRBD1. Germline V CDR1 and CDR2: SGHRS, YFSETQ. The CDR3 is made up of 16 amino acids. V lost 2 bases, J lost 3 bases, and 7 bases stayed unmatched. The chain's CDR3 is CASSFRTGSANQPQHF. The CDR3 DNA follows: TGCGCCAGCAGCTTCAGGACAGGGTCGGCCAATCAGCCCCAGCATTTT.

The chain uses TRBV24-1 and TRBJ2-1; TRBD1 agrees at 8 bases. Trimming removed 4 bases from V and 5 bases from J; junction bases left unmatched: 9. This CDR3 contains 16 residues. CDR1 is KGHDR, CDR2 SFDVKD, per germline. The CDR3 loop is CATSDETGTGDNEQFF. DNA of the CDR3: TGTGCCACCAGTGACGAAACCGGGACAGGAGACAATGAGCAGTTCTTC.